Each of the 24 T cell receptor beta chains below was sequenced from the same sample in a study of blood T cell repertoires in COVID-19. Sequencing was performed with immunoSEQ multiplex PCR; in TCRdb, only in-frame clones are kept and a portion is missing. The sample holds some 150,000 clones; 80% to 90% are singletons and the top ten take 15%. Sequencing was carried out using peripheral blood. The receptor source for this set is a woman between 40 and 55 years old with acute or convalescent COVID-19.

Only a few counts were recorded for this clone. CDR3 bases: TGTGCCAGCAGCTTGACGGACTATAGATCCCGGAGCTCCTACGAGCAGTACTTC. Translation: CASSLTDYRSRSSYEQYF. J is TRBJ2-7 and V is TRBV11-3, with D tentatively TRBD2 (6 bases). The CDR3 has 18 amino acids. Germline V lookup: CDR1 SGHNT, CDR2 YENEEA. Trimming cost V 3 bases and J 0 bases, with 21 bases left between them. Combining the CDR3 with reference TRBV11-3 and TRBJ2-7 gives the whole variable domain EAGVVQSPRYKIIEKKQPVAFWCNPISGHNTLYWYLQNLGQGPELLIRYENEEAVDDSQLPKDRFSAERLKGVDSTLKIQPAELGDSAVYLCASSLTDYRSRSSYEQYFGPGTRLTVT.

The chain joins TRBV4-1 to TRBJ2-7; 9 nucleotides agree with TRBD2. J lost 2 bases, V lost 1 base, and 6 bases had no gene match. The germline V gene encodes CDR1 MGHRA and CDR2 YSYEKL. This CDR3 is built from 16 residues. DNA for the CDR3: TGCGCCAGCAGCCAAGTCGGGACTAGCCCAACCTACGAGCAGTACTTC. It is translated as CASSQVGTSPTYEQYF.

V is TRBV7-3 and J is TRBJ2-1; 11 bases are a match to TRBD2. Per germline, CDR1 SGHTA and CDR2 FQGTGA. With V trimmed by 3 bases and J by 9 bases, 7 bases remained unmatched. This CDR3 spans 15 amino acids. The CDR3 region is CASSLSSGGASEQFF. In DNA form, the CDR3 reads TGTGCCAGCAGCTTGAGTAGCGGGGGGGCGAGTGAGCAGTTCTTC.

The chain recombines TRBV6-5 with TRBJ1-1; D gene ambiguous. The CDR3 runs to 13 residues. Deletions cut 6 bases from V and 2 bases from J, with 10 bases between. The V gene's germline CDR1 is MNHEY and CDR2 SVGAGI. CDR3 in DNA: TGTGCCAGCAGAAAATGGCAAAACACTGAAGCTTTCTTT. Encoded protein: CASRKWQNTEAFF.

This clone was observed a few times. The chain employs TRBV7-8 and TRBJ2-7; D is unresolved. The CDR3 totals 14 residues. Germline V gene sequence: CDR1 SGHVS, CDR2 FQNEAQ. The germline V and J ends were trimmed by 0 bases and 2 bases, with 8 bases remaining between them. The CDR3 here is CASSLAPPAYEQYF. CDR3 nucleotides: TGTGCCAGCAGCTTAGCCCCCCCGGCCTACGAGCAGTACTTC. Supplemented by reference TRBV7-8 and TRBJ2-7, the full variable domain reads GAGVSQSPRYKVAKRGQDVALRCDPISGHVSLFWYQQALGQGPEFLTYFQNEAQLDKSGLPSDRFFAERPEGSVSTLKIQRTQQEDSAVYLCASSLAPPAYEQYFGPGTRLTVT.

The rearrangement links TRBV19 to TRBJ2-3; maybe TRBD1 (7 bases). Germline V gene lookup returns CDR1 LNHDA and CDR2 SQIVND (reference sequence). The CDR3 spans 15 residues. V was clipped by 10 bases and J by 3 bases, with 20 bases between them. The CDR3 is CATRARGAPTDTQYF. The CDR3 DNA follows: TGTGCCACCCGGGCCAGGGGGGCGCCGACAGATACGCAGTATTTT.

The chain carries TRBV19 and TRBJ1-5, with a possible D match to TRBD1 (5 bases). CDR3 length: 18 amino acids. CDR1 is LNHDA, CDR2 SQIVND, per germline (reference sequence). Trimming removed 6 bases at V and 4 bases at J, with 25 bases between. CDR3 region: CASRETQGTRIRNQPQHF. The CDR3 DNA follows: TGTGCCAGTAGGGAAACCCAGGGAACCCGGATCAGGAATCAGCCCCAGCATTTT.

The rearrangement joins TRBV5-1 to TRBJ2-3; 7 positions agree with TRBD1. The J segment lost 1 base and the V segment lost 4 bases, leaving 6 bases of the junction unmatched. This CDR3 is 15 amino acids long. Looked up from germline, CDR1 is SGHRS and CDR2 is YFSETQ. The CDR3 loop reads CASSGTGVRTDTQYF. CDR3 bases: TGCGCCAGCAGCGGAACAGGGGTTCGCACAGATACGCAGTATTTT.

This chain joins TRBV9 and TRBJ2-1, with D hard to call. The ends were cut back, 0 bases at V and 3 bases at J, with 4 bases in the middle. The CDR3 has 13 amino acids. In germline, CDR1 is SGDLS, CDR2 YYNGEE. The CDR3 protein is CASSVADYNEQFF. DNA for the CDR3: TGTGCCAGCAGCGTAGCAGACTACAATGAGCAGTTCTTC.

This clone has a count of ten or more. The chain combines TRBV10-3 with TRBJ2-7; weak D call: TRBD1 (6 bases). Trimming left V 4 bases short and J 3 bases short, with 10 bases between. CDR3 length equals 13 residues. Looked up from germline, CDR1 is ENHRY and CDR2 is SYGVKD. The CDR3 coding sequence is TGTGCCATCAGTGCCGGACAGAGCTACGAGCAGTACTTC. Translating it yields CAISAGQSYEQYF.

This clone came up a few times. DNA for the CDR3: TGTGCCAGCAGTACCCGACAGGGGGCGCTTGCACCCCTCCACTTT. Translating gives CASSTRQGALAPLHF. V usage is TRBV27 and J usage is TRBJ1-6; 10 bases align to TRBD1. The J segment lost 11 bases and the V segment lost 5 bases, leaving 9 bases of the junction unmatched. Germline CDR1 MNHEY, CDR2 SMNVEV (reference sequence). This CDR3 is built from 15 residues.

V and J are TRBV7-8 and TRBJ2-3; no definite D call. This CDR3 has 14 amino acids. Looked up from germline, CDR1 is SGHVS and CDR2 is FQNEAQ. Deletions cut 1 base from V and 0 bases from J, with 5 bases between. The CDR3 DNA sequence: TGTGCCAGCAGCTTAGGCAGTAGCACAGATACGCAGTATTTT. Translated, it gives CASSLGSSTDTQYF.

The genes are TRBV9 and TRBJ2-7, with TRBD1 matching 9 bases. Trimming took 3 bases from V and 6 from J; bases not matched to a gene: 10. Germline V gene lookup returns CDR1 SGDLS and CDR2 YYNGEE. CDR3 length: 15 amino acids. Here the CDR3 DNA reads TGTGCCAGCAGCGGCCCCGGGACAGGGATCTCCGAGCAGTACTTC. It encodes CASSGPGTGISEQYF. Together with reference TRBV9 and TRBJ2-7, the CDR3 gives the full variable domain: DSGVTQTPKHLITATGQRVTLRCSPRSGDLSVYWYQQSLDQGLQFLIQYYNGEERAKGNILERFSAQQFPDLHSELNLSSLELGDSALYFCASSGPGTGISEQYFGPGTRLTVT.

The chain links TRBV7-9 to TRBJ2-2; 9 bases align to TRBD1. V gave up 3 bases and J gave up 4 bases; unmatched junction bases: 6. Germline loops: CDR1 SEHNR, CDR2 FQNEAQ (reference sequence). The CDR3 spans 16 residues. The CDR3 is CASSLAGTGSTGELFF. In DNA form, the CDR3 reads TGTGCCAGCAGCTTGGCCGGGACAGGGTCCACCGGGGAGCTGTTTTTT. Based on the CDR3 plus reference TRBV7-9 and TRBJ2-2, the full variable domain is DTGVSQNPRHKITKRGQNVTFRCDPISEHNRLYWYRQTLGQGPEFLTYFQNEAQLEKSRLLSDRFSAERPKGSFSTLEIQRTEQGDSAMYLCASSLAGTGSTGELFFGEGSRLTVL.

This chain links TRBV29-1 with TRBJ2-7; 8 nucleotides agree with TRBD1. CDR1 is SQVTM and CDR2 is ANQGSEA in the germline V gene. The length of the CDR3 is 12 residues. V trimming: 7 bases; J trimming: 4 bases; junction bases outside the gene matches: 6. The CDR3 region is CSARTGPYEQYF. The CDR3 DNA is TGCAGCGCCCGGACAGGGCCATACGAGCAGTACTTC.

The chain carries TRBV6-1 and TRBJ1-2; D is undetermined. Trimming shortened V by 3 bases and J by 5 bases, and 7 bases separated the two germline ends. The CDR3 consists of 12 residues. Germline values: CDR1 MNHNS, CDR2 SASEGT. The CDR3 is CASSDERYGYTF. The CDR3 nucleotides read TGTGCCAGCAGTGATGAGCGGTATGGCTACACCTTC.

The chain uses TRBV7-3 and TRBJ1-6; TRBD1 matches at 7 bases. The CDR3 is 13 residues long. V trimming: 2 bases; J trimming: 8 bases; junction bases outside the gene matches: 0. Germline CDR1 reads SGHTA; CDR2 reads FQGTGA. CDR3 sequence (DNA): TGTGCCAGCAGCTTACAGGGGGATTCACCCCTCCACTTT. Its translation is CASSLQGDSPLHF.

The chain joins TRBV6-5 to TRBJ2-5; D possibly corresponds to TRBD1 (6 bases). CDR3 size: 13 residues. Trimming removed 5 bases at V and 4 bases at J, with 11 bases between. Per the germline V gene, CDR1 is MNHEY and CDR2 is SVGAGI. The CDR3 is CASSTGYGETQYF. Written as DNA, the CDR3 is TGTGCCAGCAGTACAGGGTATGGAGAGACCCAGTACTTC.

V usage is TRBV3-1 (or the pseudogene TRBV3-2) and J usage is TRBJ2-5, with TRBD2 matching 14 bases. This CDR3 has 17 residues. Germline loops: CDR1 LGHDT, CDR2 YNNKEL (reference sequence). J lost 1 base, V lost 1 base, and 2 bases had no gene match. The chain's CDR3 is CASSQATSGRVQETQYF. DNA of the CDR3: TGTGCCAGCAGCCAAGCGACTAGCGGGAGGGTCCAAGAGACCCAGTACTTC.

This clone was observed a single time. This chain joins TRBV28 and TRBJ2-7; the match to TRBD1 covers 8 bases. Germline values: CDR1 MDHEN, CDR2 SYDVKM. This CDR3 spans 15 amino acids. V was pared by 3 bases and J by 1 base, with 5 bases of the junction left unmatched. In nucleotides, the CDR3 is TGTGCCAGCAGTTTTGTGACAGGGGCTTCCTACGAGCAGTACTTC. It encodes CASSFVTGASYEQYF.

The chain couples TRBV5-1 to TRBJ1-3; 7 bases match TRBD1. CDR1 is SGHRS and CDR2 is YFSETQ in the germline V gene. V trimming: 0 bases; J trimming: 4 bases; junction bases outside the gene matches: 10. The CDR3 runs to 17 residues. CDR3 loop: CASSLETGARRGNTIYF. CDR3 sequence (DNA): TGCGCCAGCAGCTTGGAAACAGGGGCCCGTCGAGGAAACACCATATATTTT.

This clone has just one count. The chain links TRBV10-1 to TRBJ1-1; the D gene is possibly TRBD1 (6 bases). Germline values: CDR1 WNHNN, CDR2 SYGVQD (reference sequence). Deletions cut 3 bases from V and 4 bases from J, with 9 bases between. This CDR3 comprises 13 residues. CDR3 loop: CASSDQGFTEAFF. In DNA, the CDR3 is TGCGCCAGCAGTGACCAGGGGTTCACTGAAGCTTTCTTT.

J is TRBJ1-2 and V is TRBV15; 7 bases line up with TRBD1. The germline V gene has CDR1 LNHNV and CDR2 YYDKDF (reference sequence). The J segment lost 4 bases and the V segment lost 5 bases, leaving 4 bases of the junction unmatched. The length of the CDR3 is 13 residues. CDR3 protein: CATSPGQIYGYTF. The CDR3 nucleotides are TGTGCCACCAGCCCGGGACAGATCTATGGCTACACCTTC.

There are a few counts of this clone. The chain's CDR3 is CASSWGRSGREQYF. The CDR3 nucleotides read TGTGCCAGCAGTTGGGGCAGGTCAGGGCGCGAGCAGTACTTC. The gene calls are TRBV6-5 and TRBJ2-7; D is possibly TRBD1 (5 bases). The germline gives CDR1 MNHEY, CDR2 SVGAGI. V was clipped by 4 bases and J by 6 bases, with 16 bases between them. The CDR3 spans 14 residues.